This is a list of T cell receptor beta chains from one sample in a study of human T cells and chemical hapten exposure. TCRdb re-called the RACE reads with MiXCR, one entry per CDR3 protein. The data show some 80,000 distinct CDR3 sequences, around 9.6% seen once. The source material was whole blood, sampled in connection with sensitization to the hapten diphenylcyclopropenone (DPC). These receptors originate from a woman aged 25 to 39 with alopecia areata. Some clones in this sample may be carry-over from other donors' samples. Both conserved end residues are part of each CDR3. The order of the fields is J gene, D gene, V gene, CDR3 protein. A D gene is named only where the DNA matches it firmly.

j_gene: TRBJ2-7; d_gene: TRBD2; v_gene: TRBV7-9; CDR3aa: CASSRPGLESTKQYF
j_gene: TRBJ2-5; d_gene: TRBD2; v_gene: TRBV2; CDR3aa: CASSGLAGPEETQYF
j_gene: TRBJ2-7; d_gene: TRBD2; v_gene: TRBV7-2; CDR3aa: CASSSSGMSYEQYF
j_gene: TRBJ1-1; d_gene: NA; v_gene: TRBV4-3; CDR3aa: CASSQDIRGTEAFF
j_gene: TRBJ2-7; d_gene: NA; v_gene: TRBV20-1; CDR3aa: CSARGGTNPYEQYF
j_gene: TRBJ2-2; d_gene: TRBD2; v_gene: TRBV15; CDR3aa: CATSSVGTSRAGELFF
j_gene: TRBJ2-3; d_gene: NA; v_gene: TRBV20-1; CDR3aa: CSASSGDSADTQYF
j_gene: TRBJ2-7; d_gene: NA; v_gene: TRBV29-1; CDR3aa: CSARRSSYEQYF
j_gene: TRBJ2-2; d_gene: NA; v_gene: TRBV19; CDR3aa: CASSIGTGPAGELFF
j_gene: TRBJ2-7; d_gene: NA; v_gene: TRBV5-1; CDR3aa: CASSLAGGNEQYF
j_gene: TRBJ1-2; d_gene: TRBD1; v_gene: TRBV7-2; CDR3aa: CASSLGPTGARGYGYTF
j_gene: TRBJ2-3; d_gene: TRBD2; v_gene: TRBV28; CDR3aa: CASSRTSPDTQYF
j_gene: TRBJ1-5; d_gene: NA; v_gene: TRBV6-5; CDR3aa: CASSPKRAGARSSNQPQHF
j_gene: TRBJ1-5; d_gene: TRBD1; v_gene: TRBV12-3/TRBV12-4; CDR3aa: CASRPGTGGNQPQHF
j_gene: TRBJ2-1; d_gene: NA; v_gene: TRBV14; CDR3aa: CASSPRRGGAYNEQFF
j_gene: TRBJ2-7; d_gene: NA; v_gene: TRBV2; CDR3aa: CASSGIAGEQYF
j_gene: TRBJ2-5; d_gene: NA; v_gene: TRBV20-1; CDR3aa: CSAVLQETQYF
j_gene: TRBJ2-5; d_gene: TRBD2; v_gene: TRBV6-6; CDR3aa: CASSSPRGVETQYF
j_gene: TRBJ1-2; d_gene: NA; v_gene: TRBV2; CDR3aa: CASRTGLAGYTF
j_gene: TRBJ1-4; d_gene: NA; v_gene: TRBV6-2/TRBV6-3; CDR3aa: CASSYRPPAQKLFF
j_gene: TRBJ1-2; d_gene: NA; v_gene: TRBV20-1; CDR3aa: CSARKAGATNYGYTF
j_gene: TRBJ1-6; d_gene: NA; v_gene: TRBV28; CDR3aa: CASSSLSGASPLHF
j_gene: TRBJ1-2; d_gene: TRBD1; v_gene: TRBV27; CDR3aa: CASSSGTGPGYTF
j_gene: TRBJ2-7; d_gene: NA; v_gene: TRBV21-1; CDR3aa: CASSREAGGSYEQYF
j_gene: TRBJ2-7; d_gene: NA; v_gene: TRBV6-5; CDR3aa: CASSYSFKTGFSYEQYF
j_gene: TRBJ2-2; d_gene: NA; v_gene: TRBV6-5; CDR3aa: CASSYALGGGELFF
j_gene: TRBJ2-2; d_gene: NA; v_gene: TRBV24-1; CDR3aa: CATSDPPNTGELFF
j_gene: TRBJ2-5; d_gene: NA; v_gene: TRBV2; CDR3aa: CASRDGRQETQYF
j_gene: TRBJ1-5; d_gene: NA; v_gene: TRBV2; CDR3aa: CASRAEGDQPQHF
j_gene: TRBJ1-5; d_gene: TRBD1; v_gene: TRBV7-8; CDR3aa: CASSPKRDRGNQPQHF
j_gene: TRBJ2-7; d_gene: NA; v_gene: TRBV7-2; CDR3aa: CASSLDYSPEQYF
j_gene: TRBJ2-1; d_gene: TRBD2; v_gene: TRBV4-3; CDR3aa: CASSQELAGGDSYNEQFF
j_gene: TRBJ1-4; d_gene: TRBD1; v_gene: TRBV5-1; CDR3aa: CASSLDRGGEKLFF
j_gene: TRBJ2-3; d_gene: NA; v_gene: TRBV20-1; CDR3aa: CSARPIGVDTQYF
j_gene: TRBJ2-5; d_gene: TRBD2; v_gene: TRBV13; CDR3aa: CASSPGLAVQETQYF
j_gene: TRBJ2-3; d_gene: TRBD2; v_gene: TRBV20-1; CDR3aa: CSADWGLAGATDTQYF
j_gene: TRBJ2-3; d_gene: NA; v_gene: TRBV7-2; CDR3aa: CASSLARNTDTQYF
j_gene: TRBJ2-3; d_gene: NA; v_gene: TRBV28; CDR3aa: CASSSLGGTQYF
j_gene: TRBJ2-7; d_gene: NA; v_gene: TRBV5-1; CDR3aa: CASSLALLTSTPYEQYF
j_gene: TRBJ2-1; d_gene: TRBD1; v_gene: TRBV3-1; CDR3aa: CASSLRQGPRNEQFF
j_gene: TRBJ1-6; d_gene: TRBD1; v_gene: TRBV6-2/TRBV6-3; CDR3aa: CASSWSLRDRIHGSPLHF
j_gene: TRBJ2-7; d_gene: NA; v_gene: TRBV20-1; CDR3aa: CSARDRPDSPHEQYF